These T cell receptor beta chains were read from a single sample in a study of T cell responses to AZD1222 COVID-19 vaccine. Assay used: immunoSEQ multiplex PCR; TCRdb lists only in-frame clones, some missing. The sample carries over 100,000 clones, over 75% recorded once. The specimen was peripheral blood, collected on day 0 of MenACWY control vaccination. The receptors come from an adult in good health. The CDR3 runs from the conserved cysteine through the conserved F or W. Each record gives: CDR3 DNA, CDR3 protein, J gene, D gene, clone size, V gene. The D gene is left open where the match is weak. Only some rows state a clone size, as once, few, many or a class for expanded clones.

cdr3_nt: TGTGCCAGTACTGACAGGCTCAATCAGCCCCAGCATTTT
cdr3_aa: CASTDRLNQPQHF
j_call: TRBJ1-5
d_call: .
clone_size: .
v_call: TRBV19

cdr3_nt: TGTGCCAGCAGCCGGGGTCGTGGGGATCAGCCCCAACATTTT
cdr3_aa: CASSRGRGDQPQHF
j_call: TRBJ1-5
d_call: .
clone_size: .
v_call: TRBV4-2

cdr3_nt: TGTGCCATCAGTGGCCGCGGGGCCGATGACTACACCTTC
cdr3_aa: CAISGRGADDYTF
j_call: TRBJ1-2
d_call: .
clone_size: .
v_call: TRBV10-3

cdr3_nt: TGTGCCACCAAGGGGGAGTCCACCTACGAGCAGTACTTC
cdr3_aa: CATKGESTYEQYF
j_call: TRBJ2-7
d_call: .
clone_size: .
v_call: TRBV19

cdr3_nt: TGTGCCAGCAGTTCCCCCGGTTCGACCCACGAGCAGTACTTC
cdr3_aa: CASSSPGSTHEQYF
j_call: TRBJ2-7
d_call: .
clone_size: .
v_call: TRBV28

cdr3_nt: TGTGCCTGGAACAGGGGCAATCAGCCCCAGCATTTT
cdr3_aa: CAWNRGNQPQHF
j_call: TRBJ1-5
d_call: .
clone_size: .
v_call: TRBV30

cdr3_nt: TGCGCCAGCAGCTTGGCATCTCAGGGTTATAACACTGAAGCTTTCTTT
cdr3_aa: CASSLASQGYNTEAFF
j_call: TRBJ1-1
d_call: .
clone_size: .
v_call: TRBV5-1

cdr3_nt: TGTGCCAGCAGTCCAACCGGGACAGGGAACACTGAAGCTTTCTTT
cdr3_aa: CASSPTGTGNTEAFF
j_call: TRBJ1-1
d_call: TRBD1
clone_size: .
v_call: TRBV6-6

cdr3_nt: TGCGCCAGCAGCCAAGATCGTCTTAATTCAGGGACCTATGGCTACACCTTC
cdr3_aa: CASSQDRLNSGTYGYTF
j_call: TRBJ1-2
d_call: .
clone_size: .
v_call: TRBV4-3

cdr3_nt: TGTGCCAGCAGTTCTACCGGGACAGGAAGGATCTCTGGAAACACCATATATTTT
cdr3_aa: CASSSTGTGRISGNTIYF
j_call: TRBJ1-3
d_call: TRBD1
clone_size: few
v_call: TRBV28

cdr3_nt: TGCAGCGTTGAAGCCTCACCGGGGCTACCCTTC
cdr3_aa: CSVEASPGLPF
j_call: TRBJ1-2
d_call: .
clone_size: few
v_call: TRBV29-1

cdr3_nt: TGTGCCAGCAGTTCGGGTGATGGCTACACCTTC
cdr3_aa: CASSSGDGYTF
j_call: TRBJ1-2
d_call: .
clone_size: .
v_call: TRBV6-5

cdr3_nt: TGTGCCAGCAGCTTAGGACTCCCGAACACCGGGGAGCTGTTTTTT
cdr3_aa: CASSLGLPNTGELFF
j_call: TRBJ2-2
d_call: .
clone_size: .
v_call: TRBV3-1/TRBV3-2

cdr3_nt: TGTGCCAGCAGTTACTCGATGACGGGGACCGGGGGCTACACCTTC
cdr3_aa: CASSYSMTGTGGYTF
j_call: TRBJ1-2
d_call: .
clone_size: .
v_call: TRBV6-2/TRBV6-3

cdr3_nt: TGTGCCAGGGTCGTATTTATTTCTCAGGGGAACACCGGGGAGCTGTTTTTT
cdr3_aa: CARVVFISQGNTGELFF
j_call: TRBJ2-2
d_call: .
clone_size: .
v_call: TRBV6-4

cdr3_nt: TGTGCCAGCAGCTTAGCTGGACTAGGGCGGGAAGTTTACAATGAGCAGTTCTTC
cdr3_aa: CASSLAGLGREVYNEQFF
j_call: TRBJ2-1
d_call: TRBD2
clone_size: .
v_call: TRBV7-6

cdr3_nt: TGTGCCAGCAGCCAAACTCTGGGTGGCTACACCTTC
cdr3_aa: CASSQTLGGYTF
j_call: TRBJ1-2
d_call: .
clone_size: .
v_call: TRBV3-1/TRBV3-2

cdr3_nt: TGTGCCAGCAGTGAACTAGCGGGGGGGCAAGAGACCCAGTACTTC
cdr3_aa: CASSELAGGQETQYF
j_call: TRBJ2-5
d_call: TRBD2
clone_size: .
v_call: TRBV6-1

cdr3_nt: TGTGCCAGCAGCTTAGGGCAGACCCATGAAGCTTTCTTT
cdr3_aa: CASSLGQTHEAFF
j_call: TRBJ1-1
d_call: .
clone_size: .
v_call: TRBV7-2

cdr3_nt: TGTGCCAGCAGTATTGCTGGGGGCACAGATACGCAGTATTTT
cdr3_aa: CASSIAGGTDTQYF
j_call: TRBJ2-3
d_call: .
clone_size: .
v_call: TRBV28

cdr3_nt: TGTGCCAGCAGTTTCCTCAGCTCCTATGGCTACACCTTC
cdr3_aa: CASSFLSSYGYTF
j_call: TRBJ1-2
d_call: .
clone_size: .
v_call: TRBV7-2

cdr3_nt: TGCGCCAGCAGCCAGGCTATGAACACTGAAGCTTTCTTT
cdr3_aa: CASSQAMNTEAFF
j_call: TRBJ1-1
d_call: .
clone_size: .
v_call: TRBV4-1

cdr3_nt: TGTGCCAGTAGTCGCTTCGGACTAGCGGGCGATGAGCAGTTCTTC
cdr3_aa: CASSRFGLAGDEQFF
j_call: TRBJ2-1
d_call: TRBD2
clone_size: .
v_call: TRBV19

cdr3_nt: TGTGCCAGCAGCTTGGACGGGAACTATGGCTACACCTTC
cdr3_aa: CASSLDGNYGYTF
j_call: TRBJ1-2
d_call: .
clone_size: .
v_call: TRBV7-3

cdr3_nt: TGTGCCAGCAGCGTAGTCGGCGGGGAGCTGTTTTTT
cdr3_aa: CASSVVGGELFF
j_call: TRBJ2-2
d_call: .
clone_size: .
v_call: TRBV9

cdr3_nt: TGTGCCAGCAGTTACGGACAAGGGTCGGGTAATTCACCCCTCCACTTT
cdr3_aa: CASSYGQGSGNSPLHF
j_call: TRBJ1-6
d_call: .
clone_size: .
v_call: TRBV7-2

cdr3_nt: TGTGCCAGCAGTCAGCGTCGACTCCGCCTCGGGAATGAGCAGTTCTTC
cdr3_aa: CASSQRRLRLGNEQFF
j_call: TRBJ2-1
d_call: .
clone_size: .
v_call: TRBV2

cdr3_nt: TGCGCCAGCAGTCAACAACTAGCGGGGGGGCCAGCTCGGCAGTTCTTC
cdr3_aa: CASSQQLAGGPARQFF
j_call: TRBJ2-1
d_call: TRBD2
clone_size: .
v_call: TRBV23-1

cdr3_nt: TGTGCCAGCAGCTTGGGGGCTTCCCCCTACGAGCAGTACTTC
cdr3_aa: CASSLGASPYEQYF
j_call: TRBJ2-7
d_call: .
clone_size: .
v_call: TRBV5-4

cdr3_nt: TGTGCCAGCAGTTTCGCAGGGGCGGCGGTAAGGGAGCCCCAGCATTTT
cdr3_aa: CASSFAGAAVREPQHF
j_call: TRBJ1-5
d_call: .
clone_size: .
v_call: TRBV28

cdr3_nt: TGTGCCAGCAGCTTAGTCATGGGAACAGATACGCAGTATTTT
cdr3_aa: CASSLVMGTDTQYF
j_call: TRBJ2-3
d_call: .
clone_size: .
v_call: TRBV7-2

cdr3_nt: TGTGCCAGTGGATGGGGGAATAGTGACTTC
cdr3_aa: CASGWGNSDF
j_call: TRBJ1-2
d_call: .
clone_size: .
v_call: TRBV19

cdr3_nt: TGCAGTGCTAGTACATGGCCGCACAAGGATCAGCCCCAGCATTTT
cdr3_aa: CSASTWPHKDQPQHF
j_call: TRBJ1-5
d_call: .
clone_size: .
v_call: TRBV20-1

cdr3_nt: TGTGCCAGCAGCTTGGCCCCCCTCTCGGGGAGGGACCGTGGCTACACCTTC
cdr3_aa: CASSLAPLSGRDRGYTF
j_call: TRBJ1-2
d_call: .
clone_size: .
v_call: TRBV5-5

cdr3_nt: TGTGCCAGCAGTTTCCACCGCAGGCTAGAGGGGGGCACCGGGGAGCTGTTTTTT
cdr3_aa: CASSFHRRLEGGTGELFF
j_call: TRBJ2-2
d_call: .
clone_size: .
v_call: TRBV28

cdr3_nt: TGTGCCAGTAGTAGCCACACCGGACAACCCTATGGCTACACCTTC
cdr3_aa: CASSSHTGQPYGYTF
j_call: TRBJ1-2
d_call: .
clone_size: .
v_call: TRBV19

cdr3_nt: TGTGCCAGCAGTGTCCGGGGACTAGATGGTGAGCAGTTCTTC
cdr3_aa: CASSVRGLDGEQFF
j_call: TRBJ2-1
d_call: TRBD2
clone_size: .
v_call: TRBV25-1

cdr3_nt: TGTGCTAGTGGTTTGGCTCGACACAACCCCTACGAGCAGTACTTC
cdr3_aa: CASGLARHNPYEQYF
j_call: TRBJ2-7
d_call: .
clone_size: .
v_call: TRBV12-5

cdr3_nt: TGTGCCAGCAGCTCGGGGACGCCCGCCGGGTCCTATAATTCACCCCTCCACTTT
cdr3_aa: CASSSGTPAGSYNSPLHF
j_call: TRBJ1-6
d_call: .
clone_size: once
v_call: TRBV5-5

cdr3_nt: TGTGCCAGCAGCCACAGGAGGGAGGGAGGTTATGGCTACACCTTC
cdr3_aa: CASSHRREGGYGYTF
j_call: TRBJ1-2
d_call: .
clone_size: once
v_call: TRBV7-8

cdr3_nt: TGTGCCAGCAGTGCCGGGACAGATACTGAAGCTTTCTTT
cdr3_aa: CASSAGTDTEAFF
j_call: TRBJ1-1
d_call: TRBD1
clone_size: .
v_call: TRBV25-1

cdr3_nt: TGTGCCAGCAGTTTCAGGGGGATGGGCACTGAAGCTTTCTTT
cdr3_aa: CASSFRGMGTEAFF
j_call: TRBJ1-1
d_call: TRBD1
clone_size: .
v_call: TRBV28

cdr3_nt: TGCGCCAGCAGCTTGCTGGCCAGCGGGGGTTCAAACGAGCAGTACTTC
cdr3_aa: CASSLLASGGSNEQYF
j_call: TRBJ2-7
d_call: TRBD2
clone_size: .
v_call: TRBV5-1

cdr3_nt: TGCGCCAGCAGCCAGGGTAGGGTACCGGGCAATCAGCCCCAGCATTTT
cdr3_aa: CASSQGRVPGNQPQHF
j_call: TRBJ1-5
d_call: .
clone_size: .
v_call: TRBV4-3

cdr3_nt: TGTGCCAGCAGTTTGGCCGGGAGCTCCTACGAGCAGTACTTC
cdr3_aa: CASSLAGSSYEQYF
j_call: TRBJ2-7
d_call: .
clone_size: .
v_call: TRBV28

cdr3_nt: TGTGCCAGTAGTCCCCGGGACCCGACCGGGGAGCTGTTTTTT
cdr3_aa: CASSPRDPTGELFF
j_call: TRBJ2-2
d_call: .
clone_size: .
v_call: TRBV19

cdr3_nt: TGTGCCAGCAGAAGGGACAGTACTACAGTGGGGGAGCAGTACTTC
cdr3_aa: CASRRDSTTVGEQYF
j_call: TRBJ2-7
d_call: TRBD1
clone_size: .
v_call: TRBV6-5

cdr3_nt: TGTGCCAGCAGTGAATTCGGGACAGGGGGTTACGAGCAGTACTTC
cdr3_aa: CASSEFGTGGYEQYF
j_call: TRBJ2-7
d_call: TRBD1
clone_size: .
v_call: TRBV25-1

cdr3_nt: TGCGCCAGCAGAGTAGCGGGAAGCTACGAGCAGTACTTC
cdr3_aa: CASRVAGSYEQYF
j_call: TRBJ2-7
d_call: TRBD2
clone_size: .
v_call: TRBV5-1

cdr3_nt: TGCGCCAGCAGCCAAGAGAATATGAACACTGAAGCTTTCTTT
cdr3_aa: CASSQENMNTEAFF
j_call: TRBJ1-1
d_call: .
clone_size: .
v_call: TRBV4-3

cdr3_nt: TGTGCCAGCAGCTCCCAGTTATCTGAAGCTTTCTTT
cdr3_aa: CASSSQLSEAFF
j_call: TRBJ1-1
d_call: .
clone_size: .
v_call: TRBV11-2

cdr3_nt: TGTGCCAGCAGCTTGGCGGCCAGCAGCAATCAGCCCCAGCATTTT
cdr3_aa: CASSLAASSNQPQHF
j_call: TRBJ1-5
d_call: .
clone_size: .
v_call: TRBV5-6

cdr3_nt: TGTGCCATCAGTGAGTCGAGGGCAGGTAATCAGCCCCAGCATTTT
cdr3_aa: CAISESRAGNQPQHF
j_call: TRBJ1-5
d_call: .
clone_size: .
v_call: TRBV10-3

cdr3_nt: TGTGCCAGCAGCGTCGCCGGAATCGGGGAGCTGTTTTTT
cdr3_aa: CASSVAGIGELFF
j_call: TRBJ2-2
d_call: .
clone_size: .
v_call: TRBV11-2

cdr3_nt: TGTGCCAGCAGCTTAGTAGGATTAACCTACGAGCAGTACTTC
cdr3_aa: CASSLVGLTYEQYF
j_call: TRBJ2-7
d_call: .
clone_size: once
v_call: TRBV7-8

cdr3_nt: TGTGCCAGCTCAAAGGAGGGGCGACGGGAAAAACTGTTTTTT
cdr3_aa: CASSKEGRREKLFF
j_call: TRBJ1-4
d_call: .
clone_size: .
v_call: TRBV9

cdr3_nt: TGTGCCAGCAGCGTAGAGGGACTAGCGGGAGGCTTCTCCTACAATGAGCAGTTCTTC
cdr3_aa: CASSVEGLAGGFSYNEQFF
j_call: TRBJ2-1
d_call: TRBD2
clone_size: .
v_call: TRBV9